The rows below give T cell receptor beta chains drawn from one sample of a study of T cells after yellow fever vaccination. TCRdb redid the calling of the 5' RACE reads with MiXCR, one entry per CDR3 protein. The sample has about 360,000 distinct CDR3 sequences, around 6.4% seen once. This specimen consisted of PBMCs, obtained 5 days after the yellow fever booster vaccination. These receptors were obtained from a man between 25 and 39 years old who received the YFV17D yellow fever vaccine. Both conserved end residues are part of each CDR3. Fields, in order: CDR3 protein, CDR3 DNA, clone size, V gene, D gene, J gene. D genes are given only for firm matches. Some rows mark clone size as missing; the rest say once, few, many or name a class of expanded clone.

cdr3_aa: CASSPLDSLKNEQYF
cdr3_nt: TGCGCCAGCAGCCCCCTTGACAGTCTGAAAAACGAGCAGTACTTC
clone_size: few
v_call: TRBV4-1
d_call: .
j_call: TRBJ2-7

cdr3_aa: CAWRWGKMTDTQYF
cdr3_nt: TGTGCCTGGAGATGGGGCAAGATGACAGATACGCAGTATTTT
clone_size: many
v_call: TRBV30
d_call: .
j_call: TRBJ2-3

cdr3_aa: CSARNTGTGESTEAFF
cdr3_nt: TGCAGTGCTAGAAATACCGGGACAGGAGAATCGACTGAAGCTTTCTTT
clone_size: few
v_call: TRBV20-1
d_call: TRBD1
j_call: TRBJ1-1

cdr3_aa: CSALTLDPTDTQYF
cdr3_nt: TGCAGTGCACTCACACTAGACCCCACAGATACGCAGTATTTT
clone_size: few
v_call: TRBV20-1
d_call: .
j_call: TRBJ2-3

cdr3_aa: CASSQDGAGGSPYEQYF
cdr3_nt: TGTGCCAGCAGCCAAGATGGGGCGGGGGGCAGCCCCTACGAGCAGTACTTC
clone_size: many
v_call: TRBV3-1
d_call: TRBD2
j_call: TRBJ2-7

cdr3_aa: CATSRDYVAVGVVTYEQYF
cdr3_nt: TGTGCCACCAGCAGAGATTATGTGGCAGTGGGGGTTGTTACCTACGAGCAGTACTTC
clone_size: .
v_call: TRBV15
d_call: .
j_call: TRBJ2-7

cdr3_aa: CASSLVGGENNEQFF
cdr3_nt: TGTGCCAGCAGCTTAGTTGGCGGGGAGAACAATGAGCAGTTCTTC
clone_size: few
v_call: TRBV7-2
d_call: .
j_call: TRBJ2-1

cdr3_aa: CASSLVYNEQFF
cdr3_nt: TGTGCCAGCAGCTTAGTTTACAATGAGCAGTTCTTC
clone_size: many
v_call: TRBV7-8
d_call: .
j_call: TRBJ2-1

cdr3_aa: CASSPTQGNEQYF
cdr3_nt: TGTGCCAGCAGTCCCACACAGGGGAACGAGCAGTACTTC
clone_size: few
v_call: TRBV28
d_call: TRBD1
j_call: TRBJ2-7

cdr3_aa: CASSSDEGGLAGPDTQYF
cdr3_nt: TGTGCCAGCAGCTCCGATGAAGGTGGTCTAGCGGGCCCAGATACGCAGTATTTT
clone_size: .
v_call: TRBV11-1
d_call: TRBD2
j_call: TRBJ2-3

cdr3_aa: CAIRRQGGSGELFF
cdr3_nt: TGTGCCATCCGAAGACAGGGCGGGTCGGGGGAGCTGTTTTTT
clone_size: many
v_call: TRBV12-3/TRBV12-4
d_call: TRBD1
j_call: TRBJ2-2

cdr3_aa: CASSLATTTDTQYF
cdr3_nt: TGTGCCAGCAGCTTAGCTACGACCACAGATACGCAGTATTTT
clone_size: .
v_call: TRBV7-2
d_call: .
j_call: TRBJ2-3

cdr3_aa: CATSQVSFAQETQYF
cdr3_nt: TGTGCCACCAGCCAAGTCAGCTTCGCCCAAGAGACCCAGTACTTC
clone_size: .
v_call: TRBV3-1
d_call: .
j_call: TRBJ2-5

cdr3_aa: CASSAIAGAGEQYF
cdr3_nt: TGTGCCAGCAGCGCTATAGCGGGAGCGGGCGAGCAGTACTTC
clone_size: .
v_call: TRBV9
d_call: TRBD2
j_call: TRBJ2-7

cdr3_aa: CASSPAGAANTGELFF
cdr3_nt: TGTGCCAGCAGCCCTGCAGGGGCAGCGAACACCGGGGAGCTGTTTTTT
clone_size: .
v_call: TRBV7-6
d_call: .
j_call: TRBJ2-2

cdr3_aa: CASSFAELEVVGINYGYTF
cdr3_nt: TGCGCCAGCAGCTTCGCGGAGTTAGAAGTGGTCGGAATTAACTATGGCTACACCTTC
clone_size: .
v_call: TRBV5-1
d_call: .
j_call: TRBJ1-2

cdr3_aa: CAISGTPTYNEQFF
cdr3_nt: TGTGCCATCAGTGGGACGCCGACCTACAATGAGCAGTTCTTC
clone_size: many
v_call: TRBV10-3
d_call: .
j_call: TRBJ2-1

cdr3_aa: CASSLGDSLRQPQHF
cdr3_nt: TGCGCCAGCAGCTTGGGTGACAGCCTCAGACAGCCCCAGCATTTT
clone_size: few
v_call: TRBV5-1
d_call: .
j_call: TRBJ1-5

cdr3_aa: CASSFALAVNTGELFF
cdr3_nt: TGTGCCAGCAGTTTTGCGTTAGCGGTGAACACCGGGGAGCTGTTTTTT
clone_size: few
v_call: TRBV27
d_call: .
j_call: TRBJ2-2

cdr3_aa: CAAGYGYTF
cdr3_nt: TGTGCGGCGGGCTATGGCTACACCTTC
clone_size: few
v_call: TRBV6-5
d_call: .
j_call: TRBJ1-2

cdr3_aa: CASSADRGKYEQYF
cdr3_nt: TGTGCCAGCAGCGCCGACAGGGGGAAATACGAGCAGTACTTC
clone_size: many
v_call: TRBV2
d_call: TRBD1
j_call: TRBJ2-7

cdr3_aa: CASSLDNYNYEQYF
cdr3_nt: TGTGCCAGCAGTTTAGATAACTACAACTACGAGCAGTACTTC
clone_size: few
v_call: TRBV12-3/TRBV12-4
d_call: .
j_call: TRBJ2-7

cdr3_aa: CASSFLGEGQPQHF
cdr3_nt: TGTGCCAGCAGTTTCCTGGGGGAGGGTCAGCCCCAGCATTTT
clone_size: many
v_call: TRBV12-3/TRBV12-4
d_call: .
j_call: TRBJ1-5

cdr3_aa: CASRRTSNYNEQFF
cdr3_nt: TGTGCCAGCAGACGGACTAGCAACTACAATGAGCAGTTCTTC
clone_size: many
v_call: TRBV3-1
d_call: TRBD2
j_call: TRBJ2-1

cdr3_aa: CASSPGQGFGKLFF
cdr3_nt: TGTGCCAGCAGCCCCGGACAGGGTTTCGGAAAACTGTTTTTT
clone_size: .
v_call: TRBV11-2
d_call: TRBD1
j_call: TRBJ1-4

cdr3_aa: CASSPDRAFNTGELFF
cdr3_nt: TGTGCCAGCAGCCCGGACCGGGCCTTCAACACCGGGGAGCTGTTTTTT
clone_size: few
v_call: TRBV5-8
d_call: .
j_call: TRBJ2-2

cdr3_aa: CASSQDLLGGDEQFF
cdr3_nt: TGCGCCAGCAGCCAAGATTTGTTAGGGGGCGATGAGCAGTTCTTC
clone_size: .
v_call: TRBV4-3
d_call: TRBD1
j_call: TRBJ2-1

cdr3_aa: CAIISGGANVLTF
cdr3_nt: TGTGCCATCATATCGGGTGGGGCCAACGTCCTGACTTTC
clone_size: few
v_call: TRBV11-2
d_call: .
j_call: TRBJ2-6

cdr3_aa: CASSFDMAEAFF
cdr3_nt: TGCGCCAGCAGCTTTGACATGGCGGAGGCTTTCTTT
clone_size: .
v_call: TRBV5-1
d_call: .
j_call: TRBJ1-1

cdr3_aa: CSVEGQTTDTQYF
cdr3_nt: TGCAGCGTTGAAGGTCAGACCACAGATACGCAGTATTTT
clone_size: .
v_call: TRBV29-1
d_call: .
j_call: TRBJ2-3

cdr3_aa: CSVGGTRGNEQFF
cdr3_nt: TGCAGTGTAGGCGGGACTAGAGGGAATGAGCAGTTCTTC
clone_size: .
v_call: TRBV20-1
d_call: TRBD2
j_call: TRBJ2-1

cdr3_aa: CASSLSWERAGVYEQYF
cdr3_nt: TGTGCCAGCAGTTTATCGTGGGAAAGAGCTGGAGTCTACGAGCAGTACTTC
clone_size: few
v_call: TRBV27
d_call: .
j_call: TRBJ2-7

cdr3_aa: CASSFIGSSYNEQFF
cdr3_nt: TGCGCCAGCAGCTTTATCGGTAGCTCCTACAATGAGCAGTTCTTC
clone_size: .
v_call: TRBV5-1
d_call: .
j_call: TRBJ2-1

cdr3_aa: CSASSSGAYEQYF
cdr3_nt: TGCAGTGCTTCATCTAGCGGAGCTTACGAGCAGTACTTC
clone_size: many
v_call: TRBV20-1
d_call: TRBD2
j_call: TRBJ2-7

cdr3_aa: CATGRQGRQETQYF
cdr3_nt: TGTGCCACCGGCCGGCAGGGGCGGCAGGAGACCCAGTACTTC
clone_size: .
v_call: TRBV15
d_call: .
j_call: TRBJ2-5

cdr3_aa: CASSQGDGEKLFF
cdr3_nt: TGTGCCAGCAGCCAAGGGGACGGGGAAAAACTGTTTTTT
clone_size: few
v_call: TRBV3-1
d_call: .
j_call: TRBJ1-4

cdr3_aa: CASSPRTGNTEAFF
cdr3_nt: TGTGCCAGCAGTCCCCGGACAGGGAACACTGAAGCTTTCTTT
clone_size: many
v_call: TRBV12-3/TRBV12-4
d_call: TRBD1
j_call: TRBJ1-1

cdr3_aa: CASSGLTSGPYEQYF
cdr3_nt: TGTGCCAGCAGTGGGTTGACTAGCGGACCCTACGAGCAGTACTTC
clone_size: few
v_call: TRBV6-2/TRBV6-3
d_call: TRBD2
j_call: TRBJ2-7

cdr3_aa: CSANPQEAASYNEQFF
cdr3_nt: TGCAGTGCTAACCCCCAGGAAGCGGCCTCCTACAATGAGCAGTTCTTC
clone_size: .
v_call: TRBV20-1
d_call: .
j_call: TRBJ2-1

cdr3_aa: CASSPGRGATDTQYF
cdr3_nt: TGTGCCAGCAGCCCCGGCCGGGGGGCCACAGATACGCAGTATTTT
clone_size: .
v_call: TRBV7-9
d_call: .
j_call: TRBJ2-3

cdr3_aa: CASSFLAGATNEKLFF
cdr3_nt: TGTGCCAGCAGCTTCCTTGCTGGGGCAACTAATGAAAAACTGTTTTTT
clone_size: .
v_call: TRBV7-9
d_call: .
j_call: TRBJ1-4

cdr3_aa: CASSPPGAYEQYF
cdr3_nt: TGTGCCAGCAGCCCGCCCGGGGCCTACGAGCAGTACTTC
clone_size: many
v_call: TRBV18
d_call: .
j_call: TRBJ2-7

cdr3_aa: CASSQGSFNTGELFF
cdr3_nt: TGTGCCAGCAGCCAAGGTTCATTTAACACCGGGGAGCTGTTTTTT
clone_size: many
v_call: TRBV14
d_call: .
j_call: TRBJ2-2

cdr3_aa: CASSVRAPIAGVPYEQYF
cdr3_nt: TGTGCCAGCAGCGTCCGGGCTCCTATAGCGGGGGTCCCCTACGAGCAGTACTTC
clone_size: few
v_call: TRBV11-2
d_call: TRBD2
j_call: TRBJ2-7

cdr3_aa: CASSYSTEPTGELFF
cdr3_nt: TGTGCCAGCAGCTATTCGACTGAACCCACCGGGGAGCTGTTTTTT
clone_size: .
v_call: TRBV5-8
d_call: .
j_call: TRBJ2-2

cdr3_aa: CASSDDRGVDKNEQFF
cdr3_nt: TGTGCCAGCAGCGATGATAGGGGAGTGGATAAGAATGAGCAGTTCTTC
clone_size: many
v_call: TRBV5-4
d_call: .
j_call: TRBJ2-1

cdr3_aa: CASSLAGTSGRHEQFF
cdr3_nt: TGTGCCAGCAGCTTAGCGGGTACTAGCGGGAGGCATGAGCAGTTCTTC
clone_size: many
v_call: TRBV7-8
d_call: TRBD2
j_call: TRBJ2-1

cdr3_aa: CASSWGLAGVSDTQYF
cdr3_nt: TGTGCCAGCAGCTGGGGACTAGCGGGAGTGTCAGATACGCAGTATTTT
clone_size: many
v_call: TRBV3-1
d_call: TRBD2
j_call: TRBJ2-3

cdr3_aa: CASSYGLGTQYF
cdr3_nt: TGTGCCAGCAGTTACGGGTTAGGGACCCAGTACTTC
clone_size: few
v_call: TRBV6-2/TRBV6-3
d_call: .
j_call: TRBJ2-5

cdr3_aa: CASTRATGAPWETQYF
cdr3_nt: TGTGCCAGCACCCGCGCGACGGGAGCCCCCTGGGAGACCCAGTACTTC
clone_size: .
v_call: TRBV27
d_call: .
j_call: TRBJ2-5

cdr3_aa: CASSVRDRGSTDTQYF
cdr3_nt: TGTGCCAGCAGCGTCCGGGACAGGGGTAGCACAGATACGCAGTATTTT
clone_size: many
v_call: TRBV7-2
d_call: TRBD1
j_call: TRBJ2-3

cdr3_aa: CASSSTGLSYNEQFF
cdr3_nt: TGCGCCAGCAGCTCCACCGGGCTCTCCTACAATGAGCAGTTCTTC
clone_size: few
v_call: TRBV5-1
d_call: .
j_call: TRBJ2-1

cdr3_aa: CASSFDRGGQPQHF
cdr3_nt: TGCGCCAGCAGCTTTGACAGGGGGGGTCAGCCCCAGCATTTT
clone_size: many
v_call: TRBV5-1
d_call: TRBD1
j_call: TRBJ1-5